This TCR beta chain was profiled in a study of human T cells and chemical hapten exposure. One entry per CDR3 protein results from TCRdb running MiXCR on the RACE reads. In the table there are about 380,000 distinct CDR3 sequences, 4.8% of which are singletons. Regarding time point: patch test 1, 2 weeks after DPC sensitization. The treatment denotes: therapeutic diphenylcyclopropenone sensitization with weekly scalp DPC. Prior to application of each patch test, blood was drawn. The sample holds a few counts of this clonotype. This CDR3 has 11 amino acids. Germline V gene sequence: CDR1 SGHTA, CDR2 FQGNSA. Trimming pared 4 bases from V and 10 bases from J, leaving 10 bases between.

The rearrangement uses TRBV7-2 and TRBJ1-2; D not resolved. The source material was whole blood, sampled in connection with sensitization to the hapten diphenylcyclopropenone (DPC). This TCR derives from a woman between 50 and 59 years old with alopecia areata. Some clones in this sample may be carry-over from other donors' samples. CDR3 loop: CASSSQGPYTF. The CDR3 DNA is TGTGCCAGCAGCTCCCAAGGCCCCTACACCTTC.